A single sample is the source of the 12 T cell receptor beta chains below, sequenced in a study of lung T cells in sarcoidosis with Löfgren's syndrome. TCRdb re-analysed the reads in MiXCR, keeping a single row per CDR3 protein. The data show 60,000 or so distinct CDR3 sequences, with about 20% seen just once and approximately 2.4% held by the top ten. The sequenced sample consisted of CD4+ T cells from PBMCs. The source of these receptors is a human donor with sarcoidosis (Löfgren's syndrome or another form), or a control subject (not recorded which).

This clonotype was seen at least ten times. The CDR3 protein is CSAYDAKNIQYF. CDR3 nucleotide sequence: TGCAGTGCCTATGACGCCAAAAACATTCAGTACTTC. The gene calls are TRBV20-1 and TRBJ2-4, with D uncertain. The CDR3 runs 12 residues. Germline CDR1 reads DFQATT; CDR2 reads SNEGSKA (reference sequence). Trimming took 6 bases from V and 1 from J, leaving 7 bases between them.

The chain has TRBV30 and TRBJ2-1; TRBD1 agrees at 8 bases. The CDR3 has 21 amino acids. Losses at the gene ends were 1 base for V and 1 base for J; bases not matched to a gene: 21. Germline CDR1 reads GTSNPN; CDR2 reads SVGIG (reference sequence). The CDR3 loop reads CAWSGTGSLVRGRGSYNEQFF. The DNA for the CDR3 is TGTGCCTGGAGTGGGACAGGGAGTTTAGTACGGGGACGGGGTTCCTACAATGAGCAGTTCTTC.

Note on this clonotype: A much larger clone sits a single nucleotide away, making a read error possible. The CDR3 sequence: CSARGHGVRSTDTQYF. CDR3 DNA: TGCAGTGCTAGGGGGCACGGGGTTAGGAGTACAGATACGCAGTATTTT. The J gene is TRBJ2-3, the V gene TRBV20-1; D tentatively fits TRBD1 or TRBD2 (5 bases each). CDR1 and CDR2 (germline): DFQATT, SNEGSKA (reference sequence). The CDR3 is 16 amino acids. Trimming cost V 3 bases and J 3 bases, with 19 bases left between them.

This clonotype turned up a few times. The chain employs TRBV29-1 and TRBJ1-1; possible D gene TRBD1, 6 bases. Germline V lookup: CDR1 SQVTM, CDR2 ANQGSEA. Trimming removed 6 bases from V and 6 bases from J, with 20 bases in between. This CDR3 comprises 14 residues. The CDR3 DNA sequence: TGCAGCGTCCAACCGCGGACAGAAGAGCCTGAAGCTTTCTTT. It yields the protein CSVQPRTEEPEAFF.

This clonotype was detected many times. This chain uses TRBV5-4 with TRBJ1-1; D unresolved. This CDR3 is 14 amino acids long. Deletions cut 0 bases from V and 1 base from J, with 7 bases between. Germline-derived CDR1 and CDR2 are SGHNT and YYREEE (reference sequence). The CDR3 reads CASSLDYPNTEAFF. The CDR3 coding sequence is TGTGCCAGCAGCTTGGACTACCCGAACACTGAAGCTTTCTTT. Full variable domain (rest looked up from reference TRBV5-4 and TRBJ1-1): ETGVTQSPTHLIKTRGQQVTLRCSSQSGHNTVSWYQQALGQGPQFIFQYYREEENGRGNFPPRFSGLQFPNYSSELNVNALELDDSALYLCASSLDYPNTEAFFGQGTRLTVV.

This clonotype was observed many times. CDR3 region: CATKMELMNTEAFF. The CDR3 nucleotides read TGTGCCACCAAGATGGAATTAATGAACACTGAAGCTTTCTTT. The chain joins TRBV10-3 to TRBJ1-1; D not resolved. V lost 10 bases and J lost 0, with 15 bases in between. CDR1 and CDR2 (germline): ENHRY, SYGVKD. This CDR3 is built from 14 residues.

This clonotype was counted a few times. V usage is TRBV19 and J usage is TRBJ2-2; D possibly uses TRBD1 or TRBD2 (5 bases each). The germline gives CDR1 LNHDA, CDR2 SQIVND (reference sequence). The CDR3 totals 16 residues. V lost 1 base, J lost 4 bases, and 13 bases lay in between. The CDR3 nucleotides read TGTGCCAGTAGTATAGGGGGACGCGGTAGCACCGGGGAGCTGTTTTTT. Translation gives CASSIGGRGSTGELFF.

This clonotype was counted ten times or more. This chain links TRBV10-2 with TRBJ2-1; 8 bases line up with TRBD2. Germline values: CDR1 WSHSY, CDR2 SAAADI. The CDR3 covers 14 residues. V lost 6 bases and J lost 5; bases outside the gene matches: 6. The CDR3 DNA reads TGCGCCAGCAGGTCTCCGGGGGGGAACAATGAGCAGTTCTTC. Its protein is CASRSPGGNNEQFF.

The chain combines TRBV5-8 with TRBJ2-6; the D is unclear. V shed 0 bases and J shed 0 bases, with 7 bases lying between them. The CDR3 spans 16 residues. The germline CDR1 and CDR2 sequences are SGHTS and YDEGEE. CDR3 in amino acids: CASSLVSHSGANVLTF. CDR3 DNA: TGTGCCAGCAGCTTGGTGAGCCACTCTGGGGCCAACGTCCTGACTTTC.

With respect to this clonotype: The germline gene is not matched at one end of the junction; a read error may be the cause. The rearrangement links TRBV5-1 to TRBJ2-3; 7 bases fit TRBD1. The CDR3 extends over 16 amino acids. Germline V gene data show CDR1 as SGHRS and CDR2 as YFSETQ. The CDR3 loop is CASSPPTGIGADTQCF. CDR3 in DNA: TGCGCCAGCAGCCCCCCGACAGGGATCGGTGCAGATACGCAGTGTTTT.

Of note for this clonotype: A read error may be the cause here, since a much bigger clone is one base away. The J gene is TRBJ2-3, the V gene TRBV28; D is unclear. CDR3 length: 13 residues. With 10 bases removed from V and 1 base from J, the gap between germline ends came to 12 bases. The V gene's germline CDR1 is MDHEN and CDR2 SYDVKM. The CDR3 here is CATHRKGTDTQYF. In DNA, the CDR3 is TGTGCCACTCACCGGAAGGGCACAGATACGCAGTATTTT.

The CDR3 DNA is TGCGCCAGCAGCCAAGGGACAGGAGCCAAAAACATTCAGTACTTC. Protein product: CASSQGTGAKNIQYF. V gene TRBV4-1 combines with J gene TRBJ2-4; the match to TRBD1 covers 7 bases. V dropped 1 base and J dropped 0; count of bases not matched to a gene: 0. The CDR3 covers 15 residues. Per germline, CDR1 MGHRA and CDR2 YSYEKL.